The 8 T cell receptor beta chains reported below all come from one sample, sequenced in a study of CD4+ T cells in melanoma. Sequenced by immunoSEQ multiplex PCR; TCRdb stores in-frame clones only, minus some. The sample records around 55,000 clones, 55% to 75% being singletons. Material: tumor tissue. The source of these receptors is a human donor with melanoma.

V and J are TRBV9 and TRBJ2-2; 7 nucleotides match TRBD1. The germline CDR1 and CDR2 sequences are SGDLS and YYNGEE. The junction had 3 bases not matched to a gene; V was cut back by 0 bases and J by 4 bases. This CDR3 contains 15 residues. Here the CDR3 reads CASSVEPGGTGELFF. The CDR3 region has the DNA TGTGCCAGCAGCGTAGAGCCAGGGGGCACCGGGGAGCTGTTTTTT.

The chain is built from TRBV5-1 and TRBJ1-5; D is undetermined. Germline CDR1 reads SGHRS; CDR2 reads YFSETQ. The CDR3 extends over 13 amino acids. V lost 6 bases and J 0 bases, leaving 7 bases between the germline ends. CDR3 sequence reads: CASTGDSNQPQHF. CDR3 bases: TGCGCCAGCACCGGGGATAGCAATCAGCCCCAGCATTTT.

The CDR3 region is CASSLKGALGYTF. DNA of the CDR3: TGTGCCAGCAGCTTAAAGGGGGCGTTAGGCTACACCTTC. The rearrangement uses TRBV7-2 and TRBJ1-2; TRBD1 matches at 7 bases. From germline, CDR1 is SGHTA and CDR2 FQGNSA. V gave up 2 bases and J gave up 8 bases; unmatched junction bases: 5. This CDR3 region has 13 residues.

The chain combines TRBV4-1 with TRBJ1-5, with a weak D call TRBD1 (5 bases). The CDR3 is made up of 16 amino acids. V gave up 0 bases and J gave up 6 bases, with 15 bases separating them. CDR1 and CDR2 from the germline V gene are MGHRA and YSYEKL. Written as DNA, the CDR3 is TGCGCCAGCAGCCAAGATCAGGGTTTTGGGTCTCAGCCCCAGCATTTT. Translation: CASSQDQGFGSQPQHF.

The genes are TRBV5-6 and TRBJ1-3, with 8 bases aligning to TRBD1. J lost 6 bases, V lost 3 bases, and 8 bases had no gene match. Per the germline V gene, CDR1 is SGHDT and CDR2 is YYEEEE. The CDR3 has 15 amino acids. For the CDR3, the DNA is TGTGCCAGCAGCTCAACGGACAGGGTTTTAAACACCATATATTTT. Translating gives CASSSTDRVLNTIYF.

A few counts support this clone. This chain joins TRBV6-5 and TRBJ1-6, with 7 bases matching TRBD1. CDR1 and CDR2 from the germline V gene are MNHEY and SVGAGI. V shed 4 bases, J shed 7 bases, and the junction held 7 bases outside the gene matches. This CDR3 comprises 15 residues. CDR3 in amino acids: CASSSIGQANSPLHF. In DNA form, the CDR3 reads TGTGCCAGCAGTTCTATAGGACAGGCCAATTCACCCCTCCACTTT.

This chain connects TRBV19 to TRBJ2-6; TRBD1 agrees at 8 bases. Germline loops: CDR1 LNHDA, CDR2 SQIVND (reference sequence). J lost 1 base, V lost 6 bases, and 8 bases had no gene match. The length of the CDR3 is 17 residues. The CDR3 DNA reads as TGTGCCAGTAGGGACAGGGCAGAGTCGTCTGGGGCCAACGTCCTGACTTTC. As protein: CASRDRAESSGANVLTF. The variable domain in full, with the rest retrieved from reference TRBV19 and TRBJ2-6, is DGGITQSPKYLFRKEGQNVTLSCEQNLNHDAMYWYRQDPGQGLRLIYYSQIVNDFQKGDIAEGYSVSREKKESFPLTVTSAQKNPTAFYLCASRDRAESSGANVLTFGAGSRLTVL.

Many counts were recorded for this clone. The genes are TRBV19 and TRBJ2-7; tentatively, D is TRBD1 (6 bases). Germline V CDR1 and CDR2: LNHDA, SQIVND (reference sequence). CDR3 size: 13 residues. Trimming pared 6 bases from V and 11 bases from J, leaving 20 bases between. CDR3 amino acids: CASSPKLGGGEYF. CDR3 nucleotide sequence: TGTGCCAGTAGCCCCAAATTAGGGGGTGGCGAGTACTTC.